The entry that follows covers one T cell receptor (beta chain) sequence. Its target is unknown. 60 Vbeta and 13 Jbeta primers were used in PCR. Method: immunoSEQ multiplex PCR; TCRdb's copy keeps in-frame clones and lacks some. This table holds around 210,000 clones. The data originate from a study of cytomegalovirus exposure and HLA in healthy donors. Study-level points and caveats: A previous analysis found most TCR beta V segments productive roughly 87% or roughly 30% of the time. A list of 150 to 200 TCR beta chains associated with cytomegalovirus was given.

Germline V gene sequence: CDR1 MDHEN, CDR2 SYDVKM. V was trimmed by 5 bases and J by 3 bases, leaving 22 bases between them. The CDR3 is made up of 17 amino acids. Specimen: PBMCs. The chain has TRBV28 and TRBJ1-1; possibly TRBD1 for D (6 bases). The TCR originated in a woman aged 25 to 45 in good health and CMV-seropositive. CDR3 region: CASSQATGAGGDTEAFF. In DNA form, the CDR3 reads TGTGCCAGCAGTCAGGCCACGGGGGCGGGGGGGGACACTGAAGCTTTCTTT. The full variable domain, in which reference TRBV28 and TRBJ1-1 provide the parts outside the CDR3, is DVKVTQSSRYLVKRTGEKVFLECVQDMDHENMFWYRQDPGLGLRLIYFSYDVKMKEKGDIPEGYSVSREKKERFSLILESASTNQTSMYLCASSQATGAGGDTEAFFGQGTRLTVV.